This entry lists 29 T cell receptor beta chains sequenced from one sample in a study of human T cells and chemical hapten exposure. Time point denoted: patch test 1, 2 weeks after DPC sensitization. Stated treatment: therapeutic diphenylcyclopropenone sensitization with weekly scalp DPC. TCRdb fed the RACE reads into MiXCR, producing one record per CDR3 protein. The data show around 53,000 distinct CDR3 sequences, around 9.3% seen once. Specimen: whole blood, collected in connection with sensitization to the hapten diphenylcyclopropenone (DPC). Source of these receptors: a woman aged 50 to 60 with alopecia areata. Some clones in this sample may be carry-over from other donors' samples.

The chain uses TRBV30 and TRBJ1-2, with 8 bases fitting TRBD1. The ends lost 3 bases at V and 5 bases at J; junction bases unmatched: 23. This CDR3 is 19 amino acids long. Germline V gene sequence: CDR1 GTSNPN, CDR2 SVGIG (reference sequence). The CDR3 DNA is TGTGCCTGGAGCGGGGGGACAGGAAGGCGCACTCTATCAACTTATGGCTACACCTTC. It yields the protein CAWSGGTGRRTLSTYGYTF.

Many counts were recorded for this clonotype. CDR3 region: CASSFVDEQYF. The CDR3 nucleotides are TGTGCCAGCAGCTTCGTGGACGAGCAGTACTTC. The genes are TRBV11-2 and TRBJ2-7; no firm D call. Trimming pared 3 bases from V and 5 bases from J, leaving 5 bases between. From germline, CDR1 is SGHAT and CDR2 FQNNGV. The CDR3 runs to 11 residues.

This clonotype was detected ten times or more. V usage is TRBV18 and J usage is TRBJ1-1, with D possibly TRBD1 on 5 matching bases. V shed 6 bases and J shed 3 bases, with 17 bases lying between them. There are 15 residues in the CDR3. The germline V gene has CDR1 KGHSH and CDR2 LQKENI. CDR3 amino acids: CASSPRAQVYTEAFF. In DNA, the CDR3 is TGTGCCAGCTCCCCCAGGGCCCAGGTCTACACTGAAGCTTTCTTT.

This clonotype came up many times. This sequence joins TRBV2 and TRBJ2-1; 9 bases map to TRBD2. CDR1 and CDR2 from the germline V gene are SNHLY and FYNNEI. V shed 2 bases, J shed 8 bases, and the junction held 7 bases outside the gene matches. The CDR3 covers 15 residues. This chain's CDR3 is CASSESLGGRDEQFF. The CDR3 DNA reads TGTGCCAGCAGTGAATCCCTCGGCGGGAGGGATGAGCAGTTCTTC.

The V gene is TRBV24-1, the J gene TRBJ2-3, with D perhaps matching TRBD2 (5 bases). The CDR3 extends over 16 amino acids. V lost 7 bases to trimming and J lost 0 bases, with 16 bases between them. Germline lookup yields CDR1 KGHDR and CDR2 SFDVKD. The chain's CDR3 is CATSRPSGTSTDTQYF. The CDR3 DNA reads TGTGCCACCAGCAGACCAAGCGGAACTAGCACAGATACGCAGTATTTT.

This clonotype was found many times. The CDR3 spells CASSLQDTWTHF. CDR3 in DNA: TGTGCCAGCAGTTTACAGGACACCTGGACGCATTTT. The chain has TRBV12-3 or TRBV12-4 and TRBJ1-5, with a possible D match to TRBD1 (5 bases). The CDR3 loop spans 12 amino acids. The V and J ends lost 2 bases and 15 bases respectively, with 14 bases between them.

This clonotype was detected many times. The chain combines TRBV20-1 with TRBJ2-3; 13 bases match TRBD2. The CDR3 runs 18 residues. CDR1 and CDR2 (germline): DFQATT, SNEGSKA (reference sequence). Trimming removed 3 bases from V and 2 bases from J; junction bases left unmatched: 11. The CDR3 is CSASSTSGRWGATDTQYF. Here the CDR3 DNA reads TGCAGTGCTAGTTCGACTAGCGGGAGGTGGGGGGCCACAGATACGCAGTATTTT.

This clonotype was picked up many times. The J gene is TRBJ2-2, the V gene TRBV3-2; the listed D gene, TRBD2, was not tested against the DNA. TRBV3-2 is a recognized pseudogene. The CDR3 is 17 amino acids. DNA for the CDR3: TGTGCCAGCAGCCACCCGGAGGGCGGGAGACACACCGGGGAGCTGTTTTTT. Its protein product is CASSHPEGGRHTGELFF.

This clonotype was found many times. The chain is built from TRBV11-2 and TRBJ1-5; TRBD1 agrees at 10 bases. CDR1 SGHAT and CDR2 FQNNGV come from the germline V gene. V lost 1 base and J lost 4; bases outside the gene matches: 10. This CDR3 is built from 18 residues. The DNA of the CDR3 is TGTGCCAGCAGCTTAGGGTCGAGGACAGGGGGGCGAAATCAGCCCCAGCATTTT. Residues: CASSLGSRTGGRNQPQHF.

This clonotype was detected only a few times. The junction shows a germline mismatch at one end, possibly a read error. For the CDR3, the DNA is TGTGCCAGCAGTTTTCTAAGGGTTAGTCAGGAGTTC. Translating gives CASSFLRVSQEF. The rearrangement joins TRBV28 to TRBJ2-1, with D unresolved. CDR3 length: 12 amino acids. Germline values: CDR1 MDHEN, CDR2 SYDVKM.

This clonotype was recorded at least ten times. The V gene is TRBV7-6, the J gene TRBJ2-1; 9 nucleotides align to TRBD2. The CDR3 extends over 16 amino acids. Germline V CDR1 and CDR2: SGHVS, FNYEAQ. V gave up 0 bases and J gave up 2 bases; unmatched junction bases: 2. CDR3 residues: CASSLAGLAPYNEQFF. CDR3 in DNA: TGTGCCAGCAGCTTAGCGGGACTAGCCCCCTACAATGAGCAGTTCTTC.

The rearrangement joins TRBV20-1 to TRBJ2-3, with a tentative D call TRBD1 (5 bases). The V end was cut by 1 base, the J end by 0 bases, with 11 bases between. Germline V gives CDR1 DFQATT, CDR2 SNEGSKA (reference sequence). The CDR3 has 15 amino acids. CDR3 amino acids: CSARGGRTSTDTQYF. CDR3 nucleotide sequence: TGCAGTGCTAGAGGGGGCCGAACTAGCACAGATACGCAGTATTTT.

This clonotype was seen at least ten times. The chain recombines TRBV12-5 with TRBJ1-5, with D possibly TRBD1 on 5 matching bases. This CDR3 is built from 15 residues. Germline V CDR1 and CDR2: LGHNT, FRNRAP. Trimming removed 1 base from V and 7 bases from J, with 14 bases in between. The CDR3 spells CASGLERTLPQPQHF. CDR3 DNA: TGTGCTAGTGGTTTGGAGAGGACACTCCCCCAGCCCCAGCATTTT.

The V gene is TRBV5-1, the J gene TRBJ1-2, with 7 bases fitting TRBD1. With 4 bases clipped from V and 2 bases from J, the junction kept 2 bases outside the gene matches. This CDR3 is 13 amino acids long. CDR1 and CDR2 from the germline V gene are SGHRS and YFSETQ. The CDR3 region has the DNA TGCGCCAGCAGCGCGGGACAGAACTATGGCTACACCTTC. This sequence encodes CASSAGQNYGYTF.

This clonotype was seen repeatedly, ten times or more. The chain links TRBV6-5 to TRBJ2-7, with no clear D. V lost 7 bases to trimming and J lost 5 bases, with 12 bases between them. The CDR3 has 12 amino acids. Germline values: CDR1 MNHEY, CDR2 SVGAGI. The CDR3 DNA follows: TGTGCCAGCACTAGTCTTCCGCACGAGCAGTACTTC. This translates into CASTSLPHEQYF.

The table lists this clonotype with many counts. The chain recombines TRBV6-1 with TRBJ2-1, with D possibly TRBD2 on 6 matching bases. The CDR3 length is 11 residues. Germline V gene sequence: CDR1 MNHNS, CDR2 SASEGT. The V end lost 8 bases, the J end lost 4 bases, and 6 bases lay between the germline ends. The CDR3 DNA follows: TGTGCCAGCGGGACTTACAATGAGCAGTTCTTC. This encodes CASGTYNEQFF.

This clonotype occurred many times. V usage is TRBV20-1 and J usage is TRBJ2-5; D is unresolved. The CDR3 spans 12 residues. The V gene lost 4 bases and the J gene lost 1 base, with 7 bases spanning the gap. Germline CDR1 DFQATT, CDR2 SNEGSKA (reference sequence). CDR3 residues: CSATQFQETQYF. Written as DNA, the CDR3 is TGCAGTGCTACACAGTTCCAAGAGACCCAGTACTTC.

This clonotype was picked up many times. This chain uses TRBV7-8 with TRBJ2-1; 7 nucleotides line up with TRBD1. CDR1 and CDR2 from the germline V gene are SGHVS and FQNEAQ. The CDR3 contains 16 residues. Trimming removed 5 bases from V and 0 bases from J; junction bases left unmatched: 7. CDR3 bases: TGTGCCAGCAGCCCACGATCAGGGGGCTCCTACAATGAGCAGTTCTTC. This codes for CASSPRSGGSYNEQFF.

This clonotype was seen at least ten times. The genes are TRBV7-2 and TRBJ2-5; 7 bases agree with TRBD1. The CDR3 runs to 15 residues. Trimming removed 3 bases from V and 5 bases from J; junction bases left unmatched: 9. CDR1 SGHTA and CDR2 FQGNSA come from the germline V gene. CDR3 nucleotide sequence: TGTGCCAGCAGCTTCTACAGGGGAATGGAGGAGACCCAGTACTTC. It yields the protein CASSFYRGMEETQYF. The full variable domain, its missing parts supplied by reference TRBV7-2 and TRBJ2-5, is GAGVSQSPSNKVTEKGKDVELRCDPISGHTALYWYRQSLGQGLEFLIYFQGNSAPDKSGLPSDRFSAERTGGSVSTLTIQRTQQEDSAVYLCASSFYRGMEETQYFGPGTRLLVL.

This clonotype was counted many times. This rearrangement joins TRBV29-1 to TRBJ2-3; 14 bases are a match to TRBD2. The CDR3 has 17 residues. From germline, CDR1 is SQVTM and CDR2 ANQGSEA. V was pared by 2 bases and J by 2 bases, with 6 bases of the junction left unmatched. The CDR3 is CSVENPGLAGDTDTQYF. CDR3 DNA sequence: TGCAGCGTTGAAAACCCGGGACTAGCGGGAGACACAGATACGCAGTATTTT.

This clonotype has at least ten counts. This chain uses TRBV7-9 with TRBJ1-1, with D possibly being TRBD1 (5 bases). The CDR3 length is 15 residues. The germline gives CDR1 SEHNR, CDR2 FQNEAQ (reference sequence). The V and J ends lost 2 bases and 5 bases respectively, with 15 bases between them. CDR3 loop: CASSLSSRGGTEAFF. The CDR3 DNA is TGTGCCAGCAGCTTAAGCTCAAGGGGAGGGACTGAAGCTTTCTTT.

This clonotype was picked up many times. V is TRBV30 and J is TRBJ1-3; TRBD1 is a possible D gene (5 bases). The CDR3 has 16 residues. V was pared by 0 bases and J by 0 bases, with 12 bases between. Germline V gene lookup returns CDR1 GTSNPN and CDR2 SVGIG (reference sequence). The CDR3 protein is CAWSVPWGSSGNTIYF. The CDR3 coding sequence is TGTGCCTGGAGTGTACCCTGGGGGAGCTCTGGAAACACCATATATTTT.

This clonotype has at least ten counts. The chain couples TRBV18 to TRBJ2-1; a weak D match, TRBD1 (6 bases). The germline gives CDR1 KGHSH, CDR2 LQKENI. This CDR3 has 15 amino acids. The ends were cut back, 0 bases at V and 12 bases at J, with 18 bases in the middle. In DNA, the CDR3 is TGTGCCAGCTCACCACCCGAAACGCAGGGGTCGGGGCAGTTCTTC. Residues: CASSPPETQGSGQFF.

In this sample, this clonotype turned up many times. The CDR3 coding sequence is TGCGCCAGCACCTTAAACGGGGCTAGCGGGAGACGTAAAGGGGGAGCGCAGTATTTT. Translation gives CASTLNGASGRRKGGAQYF. The rearrangement links TRBV5-1 to TRBJ2-3; 10 nucleotides line up with TRBD2. Looked up from germline, CDR1 is SGHRS and CDR2 is YFSETQ. J gave up 10 bases and V 6 bases, and 26 bases lay outside the gene matches. The CDR3 is 19 amino acids.

This clonotype is labeled medium-sized. The rearrangement joins TRBV7-2 to TRBJ2-3; D may correspond to TRBD1 or TRBD2 (5 bases each). The CDR3 totals 15 residues. CDR1 and CDR2 from the germline V gene are SGHTA and FQGNSA. V dropped 5 bases and J dropped 6 bases, with 18 bases sitting between them. The CDR3 nucleotides read TGTGCCAGCAGCGCCGGGGCAGGGCCCGGGGATACGCAGTATTTT. As protein: CASSAGAGPGDTQYF. The whole variable domain, filled in from reference TRBV7-2 and TRBJ2-3, reads GAGVSQSPSNKVTEKGKDVELRCDPISGHTALYWYRQSLGQGLEFLIYFQGNSAPDKSGLPSDRFSAERTGGSVSTLTIQRTQQEDSAVYLCASSAGAGPGDTQYFGPGTRLTVL.

In this sample, this clonotype turned up a few times. CDR3 coding DNA: TGTGCCACCAGCAGAGGGACATCCTATGGCTACACCTTC. Encoded protein: CATSRGTSYGYTF. J is TRBJ1-2 and V is TRBV15; D may be TRBD1 (5 bases). CDR3 length: 13 residues. V gave up 1 base and J gave up 4 bases, with 7 bases separating them. From germline, CDR1 is LNHNV and CDR2 YYDKDF (reference sequence).

The rearrangement joins TRBV5-1 to TRBJ1-2; perhaps TRBD1 as D (6 bases). Trimming shortened V by 1 base and J by 2 bases, and 18 bases separated the two germline ends. This CDR3 has 17 amino acids. CDR1 and CDR2 (germline): SGHRS, YFSETQ. CDR3 coding DNA: TGCGCCAGCAGCTTGTCGTTCGGGGGCAGCGCCAACTATGGCTACACCTTC. It translates to CASSLSFGGSANYGYTF.

In regard to this clonotype: At one boundary the junction diverges from the germline segment, which might be a read error. The rearrangement uses TRBV7-2 and TRBJ1-5; D might be TRBD1 (5 bases). The CDR3 is 13 amino acids. The germline gives CDR1 SGHTA, CDR2 FQGNSA. The CDR3 here is CASSPGRNQPRHF. CDR3 in DNA: TGTGCCAGCAGCCCAGGGAGGAATCAGCCCCGGCATTTT.

The J gene is TRBJ2-2, the V gene TRBV27; 7 bases agree with TRBD1. Germline V gene sequence: CDR1 MNHEY, CDR2 SMNVEV (reference sequence). The CDR3 sequence is 18 residues long. V lost 2 bases, J lost 6 bases, and 15 bases stayed unmatched. The DNA for the CDR3 is TGTGCCAGCAGTTTACGACAAAATCGACAGGGTATGGCCGGGGAGCTGTTTTTT. Amino acid sequence: CASSLRQNRQGMAGELFF.